The 29 T cell receptor beta chains reported below all come from one sample, sequenced in a study of shared clonotypes between healthy human individuals. Profiled with immunoSEQ multiplex PCR; TCRdb holds only in-frame clones, not every one. Of about 820,000 clones in the sample, almost 95% were seen once. Positive CCR7 selection of CD45RO-negative cells yielded the naive CD8 cells, and terminally differentiated effector memory CD45RA+ cells were excluded. Sequencing used naive CD8+ T cells sorted from blood. All receptors come from a man aged 25-40 years in good health.

This rearrangement joins TRBV4-1 to TRBJ2-3, with 10 positions matching TRBD2. V dropped 4 bases and J dropped 2; count of bases not matched to a gene: 6. This CDR3 is built from 16 residues. Germline V lookup: CDR1 MGHRA, CDR2 YSYEKL. The CDR3 coding sequence is TGCGCCAGCAGCCTCGGACTAGCGGTGGTCACAGATACGCAGTATTTT. Translating gives CASSLGLAVVTDTQYF.

As for this clone: The conserved final phenylalanine or tryptophan is absent from the CDR3, which likely points to a read error. This sequence joins TRBV10-3 and TRBJ1-2; D gene unclear. Per the germline V gene, CDR1 is ENHRY and CDR2 is SYGVKD. V shed 8 bases and J shed 5 bases, with 6 bases lying between them. This CDR3 is 10 amino acids long. CDR3 protein: CAIVDYGYTL. The CDR3, as DNA: TGTGCCATCGTTGATTATGGCTACACCCTC.

The chain links TRBV4-1 to TRBJ2-5, with D tentatively TRBD2 (5 bases). Trimming removed 0 bases at V and 3 bases at J, with 11 bases between. CDR3 size: 15 residues. Germline values: CDR1 MGHRA, CDR2 YSYEKL. CDR3: CASSQEPLAEETQYF. The DNA for the CDR3 is TGCGCCAGCAGCCAAGAGCCCCTAGCCGAAGAGACCCAGTACTTC.

This sequence joins TRBV27 and TRBJ2-1, with 11 nucleotides matching TRBD2. There are 15 residues in the CDR3. The germline gives CDR1 MNHEY, CDR2 SMNVEV (reference sequence). After removal of 4 bases from V and 13 bases from J, the junction contained 12 bases not matched to a gene. CDR3: CASSSQVGLAVFQFF. The CDR3 nucleotides are TGTGCCAGCAGTTCCCAGGTGGGACTAGCGGTCTTTCAGTTCTTC.

This chain uses TRBV2 with TRBJ2-3, with D hard to call. V was cut by 6 bases and J by 2 bases, with 21 bases left in between. The germline gives CDR1 SNHLY, CDR2 FYNNEI. This CDR3 spans 17 amino acids. The CDR3 spells CASRSSLLSGDTDTQYF. The CDR3, as DNA: TGTGCCAGCAGGTCTTCCCTCCTCTCGGGTGACACAGATACGCAGTATTTT.

In regard to this clone: The same CDR3 can be traced to other DNA sequences in this sample. The chain combines TRBV6-4 with TRBJ2-1; 10 bases are a match to TRBD2. The CDR3 is 15 amino acids. With V trimmed by 3 bases and J by 3 bases, 2 bases remained unmatched. Germline V CDR1 and CDR2: MRHNA, SNTAGT. This chain's CDR3 is CASSEIAGGYNEQFF. The CDR3 nucleotides read TGTGCCAGCAGTGAAATAGCGGGAGGCTACAATGAGCAGTTCTTC.

This sequence joins TRBV15 and TRBJ2-7; 13 bases line up with TRBD2. Germline V gene data show CDR1 as LNHNV and CDR2 as YYDKDF (reference sequence). V gave up 0 bases and J gave up 5 bases; unmatched junction bases: 4. This CDR3 is built from 16 residues. The CDR3 spells CATSRDQLAGGHEQYF. The CDR3 nucleotides are TGTGCCACCAGCAGAGATCAACTAGCGGGAGGGCACGAGCAGTACTTC.

This rearrangement joins TRBV29-1 to TRBJ2-7; D is possibly TRBD2 (6 bases). There are 12 residues in the CDR3. Trimming shortened V by 4 bases and J by 3 bases, and 10 bases separated the two germline ends. Germline loops: CDR1 SQVTM, CDR2 ANQGSEA. CDR3 bases: TGCAGCGTTGGGAGGGAAAACTACGAGCAGTACTTC. It is translated as CSVGRENYEQYF.

The chain combines TRBV30 with TRBJ1-1; D gene unclear. From germline, CDR1 is GTSNPN and CDR2 SVGIG (reference sequence). The CDR3 consists of 13 residues. Trimming took off 0 bases at V and 5 bases at J, with 10 bases between the two ends. DNA for the CDR3: TGTGCCTGGAGTGTAATCGGGATTACTGAAGCTTTCTTT. Translated: CAWSVIGITEAFF.

The V gene is TRBV7-9, the J gene TRBJ2-2, with 9 bases identical to TRBD1. The V gene's germline CDR1 is SEHNR and CDR2 FQNEAQ (reference sequence). The V and J ends lost 4 bases and 13 bases, in that order; junction bases with no gene match: 1. This CDR3 has 11 amino acids. CDR3 region: CASSSGQGLFF. The CDR3 DNA is TGTGCCAGCAGCTCGGGACAGGGGCTGTTTTTT.

This sequence joins TRBV27 and TRBJ2-7, with D possibly matching TRBD2 (6 bases). Germline CDR1 reads MNHEY; CDR2 reads SMNVEV (reference sequence). Trimming left V 0 bases short and J 4 bases short, with 13 bases between. The CDR3 has 15 amino acids. CDR3 DNA: TGTGCCAGCAGTTTATCTTGGGGGGAAACATACGAGCAGTACTTC. Its protein product is CASSLSWGETYEQYF.

The chain uses TRBV7-2 and TRBJ2-3; maybe TRBD2 (5 bases). The CDR3 is 17 residues long. With 5 bases removed from V and 11 bases from J, the gap between germline ends came to 29 bases. The V gene's germline CDR1 is SGHTA and CDR2 FQGNSA. The CDR3 loop reads CASSHVVGGQLSLWQYF. The CDR3 region has the DNA TGTGCCAGCAGCCATGTAGTCGGCGGGCAACTCTCCTTGTGGCAGTATTTT.

The chain couples TRBV28 to TRBJ2-1, with D uncertain. This CDR3 region has 15 residues. In germline, CDR1 is MDHEN, CDR2 SYDVKM. V dropped 6 bases and J dropped 4 bases, with 16 bases sitting between them. The CDR3 bases are TGTGCCAGCAGAGACGCTTTGGGCGCATACAATGAGCAGTTCTTC. Protein sequence: CASRDALGAYNEQFF.

The chain employs TRBV9 and TRBJ2-1; tentatively, D is TRBD2 (7 bases). The CDR3 totals 13 residues. V lost 3 bases, J lost 9 bases, and 13 bases lay in between. Looked up from germline, CDR1 is SGDLS and CDR2 is YYNGEE. The CDR3 coding sequence is TGTGCCAGCAGCGGACGAGGGGGGGTTGAGCAGTTCTTC. This sequence encodes CASSGRGGVEQFF.

This clone was observed once. This sequence joins TRBV18 and TRBJ2-3, with D perhaps being TRBD1 or TRBD2 (5 bases each). The germline gives CDR1 KGHSH, CDR2 LQKENI. The CDR3 consists of 17 residues. Trimming took off 7 bases at V and 4 bases at J, with 24 bases between the two ends. CDR3 protein: CASFPTRGEEFADTQYF. CDR3 bases: TGTGCCAGCTTCCCGACCCGGGGCGAAGAATTTGCAGATACGCAGTATTTT. The full variable domain, in which reference TRBV18 and TRBJ2-3 provide the parts outside the CDR3, is NAGVMQNPRHLVRRRGQEARLRCSPMKGHSHVYWYRQLPEEGLKFMVYLQKENIIDESGMPKERFSAEFPKEGPSILRIQQVVRGDSAAYFCASFPTRGEEFADTQYFGPGTRLTVL.

The rearrangement joins TRBV29-1 to TRBJ2-5; D not resolved. The germline CDR1 and CDR2 sequences are SQVTM and ANQGSEA. V lost 5 bases and J lost 1, with 8 bases in between. The CDR3 contains 12 residues. The CDR3: CSVFPLQETQYF. The CDR3 DNA is TGCAGCGTTTTCCCCCTCCAAGAGACCCAGTACTTC.

The V gene is TRBV7-3, the J gene TRBJ2-1, with 14 bases fitting TRBD2. Germline CDR1 SGHTA, CDR2 FQGTGA. CDR3 size: 15 residues. The J segment lost 7 bases and the V segment lost 5 bases, leaving 4 bases of the junction unmatched. The CDR3 region has the DNA TGTGCCAGCAGCCCCGGACTAGCGGGAGGTAATGAGCAGTTCTTC. This sequence encodes CASSPGLAGGNEQFF.

The rearrangement uses TRBV4-1 and TRBJ2-7; TRBD1 agrees at 9 bases. V lost 0 bases, J lost 5 bases, and 11 bases stayed unmatched. CDR3 length: 17 residues. Germline lookup yields CDR1 MGHRA and CDR2 YSYEKL. The CDR3 DNA follows: TGCGCCAGCAGCCAAGATCCCGTCACAGGGGGCCCCAACGAGCAGTACTTC. It translates to CASSQDPVTGGPNEQYF.

This clone was seen a single time. The V and J genes are TRBV6-5 and TRBJ2-2; 10 bases are shared with TRBD1. Trimming cost V 0 bases and J 7 bases; bases outside gene matches: 5. The germline gives CDR1 MNHEY, CDR2 SVGAGI. This CDR3 has 16 amino acids. The CDR3 region is CASSYSTGGWNGELFF. In DNA form, the CDR3 reads TGTGCCAGCAGTTACTCGACAGGGGGCTGGAACGGGGAGCTGTTTTTT.

J is TRBJ2-1 and V is TRBV7-9; possible D gene TRBD2, 6 bases. The germline V gene has CDR1 SEHNR and CDR2 FQNEAQ (reference sequence). Trimming cost V 5 bases and J 5 bases, with 19 bases left between them. The CDR3 sequence is 16 residues long. The CDR3 region has the DNA TGTGCCAGCAGCGTAACCTGGCGGGATAGCGACAATGAGCAGTTCTTC. Translating gives CASSVTWRDSDNEQFF.

In the case of this clone: Other DNA variants within this sample encode the same CDR3. This chain connects TRBV9 to TRBJ2-3; D unresolved. V was clipped by 3 bases and J by 1 base, with 6 bases between them. There are 13 residues in the CDR3. The germline CDR1 and CDR2 sequences are SGDLS and YYNGEE. CDR3 bases: TGTGCCAGCAGCGCTGGGGGCACAGATACGCAGTATTTT. This translates into CASSAGGTDTQYF.

This chain connects TRBV5-1 to TRBJ2-5; D is possibly TRBD1 (6 bases). The germline V and J ends were trimmed by 3 bases and 4 bases, with 25 bases remaining between them. The germline V gene has CDR1 SGHRS and CDR2 YFSETQ. The CDR3 covers 18 residues. The CDR3 nucleotides are TGCGCCAGCAGCTCGGACCTGAGTATGGGGGCTAAAATAGAGACCCAGTACTTC. Its protein product is CASSSDLSMGAKIETQYF.

The chain joins TRBV5-1 to TRBJ2-7; unclear D gene. In germline, CDR1 is SGHRS, CDR2 YFSETQ. Trimming took 0 bases from V and 6 from J, leaving 13 bases between them. There are 14 residues in the CDR3. The CDR3 DNA follows: TGCGCCAGCAGCTTGGGGAACAGATTACGCGAGCAGTACTTC. Protein sequence: CASSLGNRLREQYF.

Here the CDR3 DNA reads TGTGCCAGTACGGGAACGGACATCCCATCGGCGCCTAATGAAAAACTGTTTTTT. Translated, it gives CASTGTDIPSAPNEKLFF. The chain recombines TRBV28 with TRBJ1-4, with a tentative D call TRBD1 (5 bases). The CDR3 is made up of 18 amino acids. V gave up 9 bases and J gave up 3 bases, with 26 bases separating them. Germline V gene sequence: CDR1 MDHEN, CDR2 SYDVKM.

The chain is built from TRBV5-1 and TRBJ2-1; 15 bases match TRBD2. V gave up 4 bases and J gave up 10 bases; unmatched junction bases: 6. The CDR3 is 15 residues long. In germline, CDR1 is SGHRS, CDR2 YFSETQ. CDR3 region: CASSTGLAGGEEQFF. The CDR3 DNA reads as TGCGCCAGCAGCACGGGACTAGCGGGAGGTGAAGAGCAGTTCTTC. The full variable domain, in which reference TRBV5-1 and TRBJ2-1 provide the parts outside the CDR3, is KAGVTQTPRYLIKTRGQQVTLSCSPISGHRSVSWYQQTPGQGLQFLFEYFSETQRNKGNFPGRFSGRQFSNSRSEMNVSTLELGDSALYLCASSTGLAGGEEQFFGPGTRLTVL.

The chain combines TRBV27 with TRBJ2-3; no reliable D call. This CDR3 is 16 amino acids long. V was clipped by 1 base and J by 4 bases, with 15 bases between them. Germline lookup yields CDR1 MNHEY and CDR2 SMNVEV (reference sequence). The CDR3 DNA reads TGTGCCAGCAGTTTATATGGCCGTCCAATCCCAGATACGCAGTATTTT. Translating gives CASSLYGRPIPDTQYF.

The gene calls are TRBV14 and TRBJ2-5, with 10 positions matching TRBD1. The V gene end was trimmed by 1 base and the J gene end by 1 base; junction bases not matched to a gene: 9. The CDR3 is made up of 18 amino acids. Per the germline V gene, CDR1 is SGHDN and CDR2 is FVKESK. CDR3 coding DNA: TGTGCCAGCAGCCAAGGTCAAGGGACAGGGGTTTTCCAAGAGACCCAGTACTTC. It yields the protein CASSQGQGTGVFQETQYF.

J is TRBJ2-1 and V is TRBV5-4; TRBD2 might be the D (7 bases). Trimming cost V 2 bases and J 15 bases, with 21 bases left between them. Germline CDR1 is SGHNT and CDR2 is YYREEE (reference sequence). This CDR3 contains 14 residues. CDR3: CASSFSGTGGGVFF. The CDR3 DNA follows: TGTGCCAGCAGCTTTTCAGGGACGGGGGGCGGAGTGTTCTTC.

This clone was found once. CDR3 sequence (DNA): TGTGCCAGCAGTCCCAATCAGGGGGCGTTGGCAACTAATGAAAAACTGTTTTTT. Translating it yields CASSPNQGALATNEKLFF. The V gene is TRBV27, the J gene TRBJ1-4; 8 bases line up with TRBD1. Germline-derived CDR1 and CDR2 are MNHEY and SMNVEV (reference sequence). CDR3 length equals 18 residues. V lost 5 bases, J lost 0 bases, and 11 bases stayed unmatched.